Listed below are T cell receptor beta chains from one sample, sequenced in a study of T cell responses to AZD1222 COVID-19 vaccine. Profiling relied on immunoSEQ multiplex PCR, and the TCRdb table lists in-frame clones only, not all of them. There are 69,000 or so clones in the sample; about 85% occur only once, and 1% to 1.5% lies in the top ten. Sequences were derived from peripheral blood, sampled 28 days after the second AZD1222 dose. The origin of the receptors is an adult who received the AZD1222 COVID-19 vaccine. CDR3s include the opening cysteine and the closing phenylalanine or tryptophan. A D gene is named only where the DNA matches it firmly. Not every row has a clone size; where given, it reads once, few, many or a size class.

>TRBJ1-4|NA|NA|TRBV5-5
TGTGCCAGCAGTGACACAAGGCAGAGCGGTGAAAAACTGTTTTTT
CASSDTRQSGEKLFF
>TRBJ1-6|NA|NA|TRBV7-9
TGTGCCAGCAGGTTGGCTTGGGGTCCTTCACCCCTCCACTTT
CASRLAWGPSPLHF
>TRBJ1-1|NA|NA|TRBV7-8
TGTGCCAGCAGCTTTAGCGTGAACACTGAAGCTTTCTTT
CASSFSVNTEAFF
>TRBJ1-5|NA|NA|TRBV7-9
TGTGCCAGCAGCTCCTCAGCGGGCTCCCGGTGGGATCAGCCCCAGCATTTT
CASSSSAGSRWDQPQHF
>TRBJ1-4|NA|NA|TRBV18
TGTGCCAGCTCACCAGCAGGCAGGGCTAATGAAAAACTGTTTTTT
CASSPAGRANEKLFF
>TRBJ2-3|NA|NA|TRBV5-1
TGCGCCAGCAGCTTGTCGAGGACGGCTAGCACAGATACGCAGTATTTT
CASSLSRTASTDTQYF
>TRBJ1-5|NA|NA|TRBV5-1
TGCGCCAGCAGCCCGGGGATCCTTAGCAATCAGCCCCAGCATTTT
CASSPGILSNQPQHF
>TRBJ2-1|NA|TRBD2|TRBV2
TGTGCCAGCAGTGATCAGGCGGGAGGGCGGGATGAGCAGTTCTTC
CASSDQAGGRDEQFF
>TRBJ1-1|NA|NA|TRBV5-1
TGCGCCAGCAGCTGGGAGGGGAGGTATATTGGGGCTGAAGCTTTCTTT
CASSWEGRYIGAEAFF
>TRBJ2-5|NA|NA|TRBV11-2
TGTGCCAGCAGCTTAGGGGAGACCCAGTACTTC
CASSLGETQYF
>TRBJ2-7|NA|NA|TRBV7-2
TGTGCCAGCAGCTTAGGCCGCTGGGAGCAGTACTTC
CASSLGRWEQYF
>TRBJ2-2|NA|TRBD2|TRBV29-1
TGCAGCGCTAGCGGGAGGGTGAGCGGGGAGCTGTTTTTT
CSASGRVSGELFF
>TRBJ2-7|NA|NA|TRBV10-3
TGTGCCATCAGTGAGGCGTATGAGAGGGGAGACGAGCAGTACTTC
CAISEAYERGDEQYF
>TRBJ1-1|once|NA|TRBV9
TGTGCCAGCAGCCCCCTTTTGGGCAAGAACACTGAAGCTTTCTTT
CASSPLLGKNTEAFF
>TRBJ2-5|NA|NA|TRBV6-5
TGTGCCAGCAGTTACTCGGGACCAGTTAGTGGGGAGACCCAGTACTTC
CASSYSGPVSGETQYF